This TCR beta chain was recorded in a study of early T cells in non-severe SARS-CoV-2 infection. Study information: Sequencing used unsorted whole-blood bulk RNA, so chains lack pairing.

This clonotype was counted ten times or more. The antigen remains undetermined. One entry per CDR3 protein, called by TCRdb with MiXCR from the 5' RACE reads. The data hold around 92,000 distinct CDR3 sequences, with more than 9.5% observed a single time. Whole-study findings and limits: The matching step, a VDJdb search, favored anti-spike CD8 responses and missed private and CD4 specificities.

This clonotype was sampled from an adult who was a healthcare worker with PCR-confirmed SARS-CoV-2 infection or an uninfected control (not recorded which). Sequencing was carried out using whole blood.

The CDR3 DNA reads TGTGCCAGCAGCACACGAAGAGGGGAACCAAGGAGTTGGAAGACCCAGTACTTC. Translation: CASSTRRGEPRSWKTQYF. The genes are TRBV7-9 and TRBJ2-5, with D perhaps matching TRBD1 or TRBD2 (5 bases each). CDR1 is SEHNR and CDR2 is FQNEAQ in the germline V gene (reference sequence). V was shortened by 5 bases and J by 6 bases, with 28 bases between the two germline ends. The CDR3 extends over 18 amino acids.